This passage covers 12 T cell receptor beta chains from one sample sequenced in a study of type 1 and type 2 diabetes patients. The PCR template was genomic DNA. Amplification of the beta chain CDR3 used 30 forward and 13 reverse multiplex primers. From the multiplex PCR reads, TCRdb called clonotypes with MiXCR, one entry per CDR3 protein. The sample has approximately 260,000 distinct CDR3 sequences, roughly 50% seen once; the top ten hold roughly an eighth. The sequenced material came from peripheral blood mononuclear cells (PBMCs). The source is a man in his late teens or twenties with type 2 diabetes.

The CDR3 here is CAISELGTQETQYF. Written as DNA, the CDR3 is TGTGCCATCAGTGAGTTGGGGACACAAGAGACCCAGTACTTC. The chain couples TRBV10-3 to TRBJ2-5; tentative D call: TRBD1 (6 bases). Germline V gives CDR1 ENHRY, CDR2 SYGVKD. This CDR3 has 14 amino acids. The germline V and J ends were trimmed by 1 base and 2 bases, with 8 bases remaining between them.

The rearrangement links TRBV20-1 to TRBJ1-5, with TRBD1 identical over 12 bases. Germline V gene data show CDR1 as DFQATT and CDR2 as SNEGSKA (reference sequence). V dropped 6 bases and J dropped 4; count of bases not matched to a gene: 7. The CDR3 extends over 15 amino acids. The CDR3 is CSALGQGAGNQPQHF. CDR3 DNA sequence: TGCAGTGCCTTGGGACAGGGGGCAGGGAATCAGCCCCAGCATTTT.

Comment on this clonotype: Germline and junction disagree at one end, which may indicate a read error. J is TRBJ1-2 and V is TRBV7-2, with D tentatively TRBD1 (6 bases). CDR3 length: 16 residues. Germline CDR1 SGHTA, CDR2 FQGNSA. CDR3 loop: CASSQTNRERMGGYTF. CDR3 nucleotides: TGCGCCAGCAGCCAGACGAACAGGGAGCGGATGGGTGGCTACACCTTC. Looking up the rest from reference TRBV7-2 and TRBJ1-2 gives the full variable domain: GAGVSQSPSNKVTEKGKDVELRCDPISGHTALYWYRQSLGQGLEFLIYFQGNSAPDKSGLPSDRFSAERTGGSVSTLTIQRTQQEDSAVYLCASSQTNRERMGGYTFGSGTRLTVV.

The V call is TRBV11-1, the J call TRBJ2-1, with D tentatively TRBD1 or TRBD2 (6 bases each). The germline V and J ends were trimmed by 4 bases and 8 bases, with 15 bases remaining between them. The CDR3 spans 14 residues. CDR1 is SGHAT and CDR2 is FQDESV in the germline V gene (reference sequence). The CDR3 region has the DNA TGTGCCAGCAGCTGGGGGGCGGGGCACGATGAGCAGTTCTTC. It translates to CASSWGAGHDEQFF. The whole variable domain, filled in from reference TRBV11-1 and TRBJ2-1, reads EAEVAQSPRYKITEKSQAVAFWCDPISGHATLYWYRQILGQGPELLVQFQDESVVDDSQLPKDRFSAERLKGVDSTLKIQPAELGDSAMYLCASSWGAGHDEQFFGPGTRLTVL.

This chain joins TRBV20-1 and TRBJ2-7; D may be TRBD2 (6 bases). Germline CDR1 and CDR2: DFQATT and SNEGSKA (reference sequence). The CDR3 length is 13 residues. V lost 6 bases and J lost 5, with 17 bases in between. The CDR3 region is CSAELSSDDEQYF. The CDR3 bases are TGCAGTGCCGAATTGTCTAGCGACGACGAGCAGTACTTC.

The gene calls are TRBV11-3 and TRBJ2-7; D remains ambiguous. V shed 3 bases and J shed 1 base, with 13 bases lying between them. The germline V gene has CDR1 SGHNT and CDR2 YENEEA. This CDR3 has 15 amino acids. CDR3 loop: CASSLGWVISYEQYF. The CDR3 coding sequence is TGTGCCAGCAGCTTGGGGTGGGTCATATCCTACGAGCAGTACTTC. Drawing the rest from reference TRBV11-3 and TRBJ2-7, the complete variable domain is EAGVVQSPRYKIIEKKQPVAFWCNPISGHNTLYWYLQNLGQGPELLIRYENEEAVDDSQLPKDRFSAERLKGVDSTLKIQPAELGDSAVYLCASSLGWVISYEQYFGPGTRLTVT.

The J gene is TRBJ2-3, the V gene TRBV28; 9 nucleotides agree with TRBD2. The CDR3 totals 11 residues. Trimming cost V 7 bases and J 11 bases; bases outside gene matches: 4. The germline CDR1 and CDR2 sequences are MDHEN and SYDVKM. CDR3 region: CASTGTSKQYF. The CDR3 DNA follows: TGTGCCAGCACCGGGACTAGCAAGCAGTATTTT.

This clonotype was detected only a few times. J is TRBJ2-1 and V is TRBV10-3; 8 positions match TRBD1. This CDR3 has 15 amino acids. In germline, CDR1 is ENHRY, CDR2 SYGVKD. Germline trimming cut 6 bases from V and 8 bases from J; bases unmatched to any gene: 12. The DNA of the CDR3 is TGTGCCATCAGCTCAGGGGGCATGGAGAGCGATGAGCAGTTCTTC. Protein product: CAISSGGMESDEQFF.

This chain links TRBV19 with TRBJ1-2; 8 bases fit TRBD1. This CDR3 is built from 16 residues. V dropped 7 bases and J dropped 6; count of bases not matched to a gene: 16. Germline CDR1 and CDR2: LNHDA and SQIVND (reference sequence). The CDR3 is CASTNTWGDRSHGYTF. In DNA form, the CDR3 reads TGTGCCAGTACCAATACGTGGGGGGACAGGAGCCATGGCTACACCTTC.

This clonotype was counted at least ten times. This chain joins TRBV15 and TRBJ1-4; no clear D gene. In germline, CDR1 is LNHNV, CDR2 YYDKDF (reference sequence). This CDR3 has 12 amino acids. Deletions cut 4 bases from V and 4 bases from J, with 4 bases between. The CDR3 DNA follows: TGTGCCACCAGCAAACGTAATGAAAAACTGTTTTTT. Encoded protein: CATSKRNEKLFF.

There are a few counts of this clonotype. This chain joins TRBV15 and TRBJ2-2; the D is unclear. Germline-derived CDR1 and CDR2 are LNHNV and YYDKDF (reference sequence). The CDR3 runs 17 residues. V lost 1 base, J lost 0 bases, and 12 bases lay in between. The CDR3 spells CATSRGSRRSNTGELFF. The CDR3 DNA reads as TGTGCCACCAGCAGAGGTAGCAGGCGGTCGAACACCGGGGAGCTGTTTTTT.

The chain couples TRBV27 to TRBJ2-7, with D possibly matching TRBD2 (6 bases). The CDR3 spans 15 residues. V lost 5 bases and J lost 0, with 14 bases in between. Germline assignment: CDR1 MNHEY and CDR2 SMNVEV (reference sequence). This CDR3 reads CASSGVAVLSYEQYF. CDR3 nucleotides: TGTGCCAGCAGTGGTGTAGCGGTTCTCTCCTACGAGCAGTACTTC.